The entry that follows covers one TCR beta chain sequence. The clone's antigen remains unknown. Base qualities were left out, and no much larger clone turns up one base away. CD8 naive samples were obtained by positive selection for CCR7 among CD45RO-negative cells, yielding a CD45RA+CCR7+ population from which TemRA cells were excluded. Healthy HIV-negative adults with no recently reported acute infections or vaccinations were included as donors. Only Caucasian adults living in Nashville, Tennessee, USA were represented among the donors. Blood was collected by leukapheresis, and PBMCs were isolated by Ficoll-Histopaque density gradient centrifugation and then cryopreserved in liquid nitrogen vapor phase. Analytical flow cytometry was used to check the purity and quantity of every magnetically sorted T cell population. Each sorted fraction had its genomic DNA isolated and then quantified by UV absorbance on a Nanodrop 2000c.

The data were taken from a study of shared clonotypes between healthy human individuals (dated by TCRdb to between 2020 and 2021). A note on the overall study: The cohort included a few men and two women between 18 and 49 years of age. For each donor, three plates each were used for CD4 naive and CD4 memory, two plates were used for CD8 naive, and one plate was used for CD8 memory. To increase sequencing depth and limit assay-specific biases, TCR repertoire library preparation and sequencing were carried out by different laboratories using diverse techniques. The study deeply sequenced blood TCR repertoires of about 5 healthy adults to estimate repertoire size and the extent of clonotype sharing between individuals. Per donor, leukapheresis produced somewhere between about 0.9 and 9.5 billion PBMCs.

The CDR3 measures 15 amino acids from cysteine to phenylalanine. The entry retains the CDR3 DNA only, 45 bases that are in frame from base 1. Germline trimming: 7 bases from V, 7 bases from J; junction bases outside gene matches: 14. The CDR1 and CDR2 encoded by the germline V gene (reference sequence) are MNHEY and SMNVEV. Using the deep immunoSEQ assay, multiplex PCR amplified TCR CDR3 regions from genomic DNA. For each cell subset, the extracted genomic DNA was distributed evenly across all wells of several immunoSEQ 96-well plates, and each plate served as one replicate. For sorted subsets, roughly 200 ng of genomic DNA, equivalent to around 30,000 T cell genomes, went into each replicate PCR. Purified libraries were measured with a Qubit 3.0 fluorometer, size-checked on a Bioanalyzer 2100, and measured again with the KAPA Library Quantification kit. Each immunoSEQ 96-well plate was sequenced on its own single-read 150-cycle Illumina NextSeq 550 flow cell. The authors' analysis ran thus. Because the immunoSEQ output held only junctional sequences and lacked quality scores, the filtering could not match the filtering applied to full-length reads. To assign V/J genes and CDR3, sequences were annotated using PyIR, a Python wrapper for IgBLAST v1.9, with IMGT germline references. Reads with weak V/J assignments (E-value above 1e-6), missing CDR3, stop codons, out-of-frame junctions, or ambiguous translated residues were removed. V3J clonotypes were defined as sequences sharing an identical inferred V gene, J gene, and CDR3 amino acid sequence. Percentage overlap between repertoires was computed as shared unique clonotypes divided by the size of the smaller repertoire. RTK rarefaction, the Chao1 estimator, and Recon v2.1 estimates of unobserved clonotypes were used to assess repertoire richness. Generation probabilities for all TCRbeta clonotypes obtained by the gDNA method from a handful of donors were computed using OLGA. Here the immuneACCESS table is served through TCRdb, limited to in-frame sequences with V and J called. Missing clones are a known gap in these copies; in checked studies unresolved V genes cover under half, and the rest lacks a known reason. That table is the source of V, J and clone size, and D and trimming were worked out from the DNA. The sample includes around 610,000 clones, with approximately 96% observed a single time. The ten largest clones represent approximately 0.12% of the sample.

The study at large found these results: Across four donors, roughly 5.1% of naive CD4, roughly 3.4% of naive CD8, about 2% of memory CD4, and about 0.44% of memory CD8 clonotypes were shared. Because the study included only a small number of donors, the genetic and exposure-history diversity represented was limited. Incomplete sequencing was indicated by rarefaction of sorted-subset datasets, despite the large sequencing depth. Higher generation probabilities were observed for clonotypes shared by all four sorted-subset donors than for non-shared clonotypes. Pairwise subsampling indicated that sequencing depth was expected to affect the degree of clonotype sharing among donors. Naive subsets generally had larger estimated clonotype richness than memory subsets did. Only blood was sampled, and tissue TCR repertoires likely differ from those in blood.

This receptor was obtained from a woman between 25 and 40 years old in good health. The sample consisted of naive CD8+ T cells sorted from blood. Taken with the paper, the label for cell subset or site translates to: CD45RA+CCR7+. The rearranged segments are TRBV27 and TRBJ2-7; a stretch of 9 junction bases matches TRBD2. The CDR3 sequence is CASTHGLATLGEQYF. In nucleotides, the sequence is TGTGCCAGCACCCACGGACTAGCGACCCTAGGGGAGCAGTACTTC.